Presented here are 5 T cell receptor beta chains from one specimen sequenced in a study of vaccination effects on CD4 cells after COVID-19. Some clones are missing from TCRdb's copy, which holds only in-frame ones; the method was immunoSEQ multiplex PCR. In the table there are 67,000 or so clones, around 72% of which are singletons. Before any sequencing was done, the ViraFEST assay used viral peptide pools to expand antigen-specific CD4+ T cells. It was after 10 days of culture that CD4+ T cells were isolated. In the vaccine recipients, nucleocapsid antibodies were negative and there was no prior SARS-CoV-2 infection. Their antigen targets remain unknown. The material was CD4+ T cells from PBMCs cultured with HCoV-OC43 spike peptides, obtained before COVID-19 vaccination. Subset indicated: HCoV-OC43 spike overlapping peptide pool stimulation. These receptors were obtained from a human donor who received a COVID-19 vaccine.

The chain recombines TRBV19 with TRBJ2-2; tentatively, D is TRBD1 (5 bases). Germline-derived CDR1 and CDR2 are LNHDA and SQIVND (reference sequence). The CDR3 runs to 16 residues. V was trimmed by 1 base and J by 2 bases, leaving 11 bases between them. The CDR3 coding sequence is TGTGCCAGTAGTATAGGGGGCCAGTCAAACACCGGGGAGCTGTTTTTT. Translation: CASSIGGQSNTGELFF.

The chain uses TRBV9 and TRBJ1-5, with a weak D call TRBD1 (5 bases). Deletions cut 4 bases from V and 2 bases from J, with 13 bases between. Germline V lookup: CDR1 SGDLS, CDR2 YYNGEE. The CDR3 is 15 amino acids. CDR3 region: CASSPSARGNQPQHF. The DNA of the CDR3 is TGTGCCAGCAGCCCGTCGGCCAGGGGCAATCAGCCCCAGCATTTT.

V is TRBV7-3 and J is TRBJ2-3; no definite D call. This CDR3 contains 13 residues. Between the trimmed V and J ends, which lost 6 bases and 2 bases, there was a span of 9 bases. The germline gives CDR1 SGHTA, CDR2 FQGTGA. Written as DNA, the CDR3 is TGTGCCAGCAGGGGTCCCCTCACAGATACGCAGTATTTT. Protein: CASRGPLTDTQYF.

The chain employs TRBV10-3 and TRBJ2-1, with D possibly being TRBD2 (5 bases). V was clipped by 7 bases and J by 0 bases, with 16 bases between them. This CDR3 is built from 16 residues. Germline CDR1 is ENHRY and CDR2 is SYGVKD. CDR3: CAINRSPGDSYNEQFF. The CDR3 DNA sequence: TGTGCCATCAATCGTTCCCCCGGGGACTCCTACAATGAGCAGTTCTTC.

This clone was detected a few times. J is TRBJ1-4 and V is TRBV18; the match to TRBD1 covers 9 bases. CDR1 KGHSH and CDR2 LQKENI come from the germline V gene. J gave up 5 bases and V 6 bases, and 4 bases lay outside the gene matches. The CDR3 is 14 amino acids. The CDR3 bases are TGTGCCAGCTCCCCCGGGACAGGGAATGAAAAACTGTTTTTT. Translated, it gives CASSPGTGNEKLFF.